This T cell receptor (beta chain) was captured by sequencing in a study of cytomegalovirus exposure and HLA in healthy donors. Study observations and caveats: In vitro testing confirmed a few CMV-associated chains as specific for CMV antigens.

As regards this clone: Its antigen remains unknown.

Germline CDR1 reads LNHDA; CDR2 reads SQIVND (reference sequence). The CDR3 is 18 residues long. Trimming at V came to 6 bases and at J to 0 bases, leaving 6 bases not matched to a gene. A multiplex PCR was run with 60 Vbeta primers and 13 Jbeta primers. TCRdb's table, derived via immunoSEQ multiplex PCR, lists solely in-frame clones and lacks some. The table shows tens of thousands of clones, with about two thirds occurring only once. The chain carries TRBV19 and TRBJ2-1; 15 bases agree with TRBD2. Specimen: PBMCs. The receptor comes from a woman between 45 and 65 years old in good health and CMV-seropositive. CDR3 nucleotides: TGTGCCAGTAGCGAGGGACTAGCGGGGGGTAGCTCCTACAATGAGCAGTTCTTC. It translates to CASSEGLAGGSSYNEQFF.